These 17 T cell receptor beta chains came from one sample sequenced in a study of control samples from healthy donors and cancer patients. Sequenced by immunoSEQ multiplex PCR; TCRdb stores in-frame clones only, minus some. The table has under 200,000 clones, around 90% seen once; the top ten hold approximately 4.9%. Sequencing used blood. Every receptor here comes from a woman aged 25-40 years in good health.

The V gene is TRBV9, the J gene TRBJ2-5; 10 bases fit TRBD1. Germline V CDR1 and CDR2: SGDLS, YYNGEE. This CDR3 has 15 amino acids. Trimming at V came to 3 bases and at J to 2 bases, leaving 4 bases not matched to a gene. CDR3 bases: TGTGCCAGCAGCGAGGGACAGGGGACTCAAGAGACCCAGTACTTC. It translates to CASSEGQGTQETQYF.

This rearrangement joins TRBV4-1 to TRBJ1-1, with D tentatively TRBD1 (6 bases). The CDR3 spans 14 residues. Germline CDR1 MGHRA, CDR2 YSYEKL. V lost 6 bases to trimming and J lost 0 bases, with 11 bases between them. The CDR3, as DNA: TGCGCCAGCAGGGGGGCTACTCTGAACACTGAAGCTTTCTTT. Its translation is CASRGATLNTEAFF.

The table lists this clone with a count of one. V and J are TRBV10-1 and TRBJ2-3, with 7 bases lining up with TRBD2. This CDR3 region has 15 residues. The trim removed 4 bases at V and 1 base at J, leaving 5 bases unmatched. CDR1 and CDR2 from the germline V gene are WNHNN and SYGVQD (reference sequence). The CDR3 coding sequence is TGCGCCAGCAGTGTTCCCCGGGAGGGCACAGATACGCAGTATTTT. It translates to CASSVPREGTDTQYF.

This chain joins TRBV4-2 and TRBJ2-2; perhaps TRBD1 as D (6 bases). The CDR3 is 16 amino acids. V was trimmed by 4 bases and J by 4 bases, leaving 16 bases between them. The germline V gene encodes CDR1 LGHNA and CDR2 YNFKEQ. CDR3 sequence: CASSLPTTGRTGELFF. The CDR3 DNA sequence: TGTGCCAGCAGCCTTCCGACCACAGGGCGCACCGGGGAGCTGTTTTTT.

The count of this clone is one. This sequence joins TRBV29-1 and TRBJ2-2; tentative D call: TRBD2 (6 bases). The CDR3 totals 15 residues. CDR1 and CDR2 (germline): SQVTM, ANQGSEA. Trimming pared 3 bases from V and 4 bases from J, leaving 15 bases between. This CDR3 reads CSVDKGLGGTGELFF. The CDR3 region has the DNA TGCAGCGTTGATAAGGGATTGGGAGGCACCGGGGAGCTGTTTTTT.

This chain joins TRBV7-9 and TRBJ1-3, with D tentatively TRBD1 (6 bases). The CDR3 is 12 residues long. Per germline, CDR1 SEHNR and CDR2 FQNEAQ (reference sequence). The V and J ends lost 5 bases and 14 bases respectively, with 16 bases between them. The CDR3 DNA is TGTGCCAGCAGCCCAAAGGAGGGGGTGTTATATTTT. Residues: CASSPKEGVLYF.

The chain links TRBV19 to TRBJ1-2, with 8 nucleotides matching TRBD1. V lost 5 bases to trimming and J lost 10 bases; unmatched junction nucleotides: 12. The germline gives CDR1 LNHDA, CDR2 SQIVND (reference sequence). This CDR3 is 14 amino acids long. The CDR3, as DNA: TGTGCCAGTAGTTCCGACAGGGGCCGACCTCTCTACACCTTC. Amino acids: CASSSDRGRPLYTF.

The rearrangement uses TRBV5-6 and TRBJ1-4; D perhaps matches TRBD1 (6 bases). CDR1 and CDR2 from the germline V gene are SGHDT and YYEEEE. Trimming cost V 0 bases and J 2 bases, with 17 bases left between them. CDR3 length equals 18 residues. The CDR3 sequence is CASSLANWGLGTNEKLFF. The CDR3 coding sequence is TGTGCCAGCAGCTTGGCCAACTGGGGGCTCGGCACTAATGAAAAACTGTTTTTT.

V gene TRBV7-8 combines with J gene TRBJ2-3; 12 bases map to TRBD2. Germline trimming cut 3 bases from V and 4 bases from J; bases unmatched to any gene: 5. CDR3 length: 16 amino acids. The germline gives CDR1 SGHVS, CDR2 FQNEAQ. The CDR3 sequence is CASSFLAGGPADTQYF. Written as DNA, the CDR3 is TGTGCCAGCAGCTTCCTAGCGGGAGGGCCCGCAGATACGCAGTATTTT.

The gene calls are TRBV5-1 and TRBJ2-7, with a tentative D call TRBD1 (6 bases). The CDR3 consists of 15 residues. CDR1 and CDR2 (germline): SGHRS, YFSETQ. Trimming pared 7 bases from V and 7 bases from J, leaving 24 bases between. CDR3 in DNA: TGCGCCAGCCTCGTGGACAGTTCCGCAGGTAGGGAGCAGTACTTC. It encodes CASLVDSSAGREQYF.

V gene TRBV27 combines with J gene TRBJ2-2, with D tentatively TRBD2 (7 bases). Germline V gene data show CDR1 as MNHEY and CDR2 as SMNVEV (reference sequence). Trimming stripped 3 bases from V and 3 bases from J, with 20 bases between. This CDR3 spans 18 amino acids. The CDR3, as DNA: TGTGCCAGCAGTTTCAAGGGGGGGAGACACTCCTACACCGGGGAGCTGTTTTTT. As protein: CASSFKGGRHSYTGELFF.

The chain uses TRBV5-1 and TRBJ1-2; D call uncertain. The CDR3 is 15 residues long. Per germline, CDR1 SGHRS and CDR2 YFSETQ. Deletions cut 0 bases from V and 0 bases from J, with 9 bases between. CDR3 in amino acids: CASSLARTSNYGYTF. CDR3 in DNA: TGCGCCAGCAGCTTGGCCCGGACCTCTAACTATGGCTACACCTTC.

The rearrangement uses TRBV6-5 and TRBJ2-2; 9 nucleotides agree with TRBD1. After removal of 6 bases from V and 3 bases from J, the junction contained 2 bases not matched to a gene. Germline V CDR1 and CDR2: MNHEY, SVGAGI. CDR3 length: 14 residues. The DNA of the CDR3 is TGTGCCAGCAGAAACAGGGGGCACACCGGGGAGCTGTTTTTT. Translation: CASRNRGHTGELFF.

This clone was detected once. The J gene is TRBJ2-2, the V gene TRBV11-2; 9 bases map to TRBD2. V lost 1 base, J lost 2 bases, and 2 bases stayed unmatched. CDR1 and CDR2 (germline): SGHAT, FQNNGV. The CDR3 spans 16 residues. Written as DNA, the CDR3 is TGTGCCAGCAGCTTAGGCGGGGGGGTAAACACCGGGGAGCTGTTTTTT. Amino acids: CASSLGGGVNTGELFF.

This chain uses TRBV6-6 with TRBJ1-5, with D uncertain. Trimming took 6 bases from V and 2 from J, leaving 8 bases between them. This CDR3 has 13 amino acids. Germline assignment: CDR1 MNHNY and CDR2 SVGAGI (reference sequence). The CDR3 DNA reads TGTGCCAGCAGCCCCCCGGGCAATCAGCCCCAGCATTTT. This codes for CASSPPGNQPQHF.

The chain has TRBV19 and TRBJ1-1; D perhaps matches TRBD1 (5 bases). The CDR3 spans 15 residues. V dropped 1 base and J dropped 9 bases, with 18 bases sitting between them. Germline assignment: CDR1 LNHDA and CDR2 SQIVND (reference sequence). Here the CDR3 reads CASSIGWRGRTKAFF. In DNA, the CDR3 is TGTGCCAGTAGTATAGGTTGGCGGGGGAGGACTAAAGCTTTCTTT.

In this sample, this clone turned up a few times. This chain joins TRBV6-5 and TRBJ2-7; D possibly matches TRBD1 or TRBD2 (6 bases each). The V gene's germline CDR1 is MNHEY and CDR2 SVGAGI. The V end was cut by 2 bases, the J end by 2 bases, with 10 bases between. This CDR3 is 14 amino acids long. CDR3 nucleotides: TGTGCCAGCAGTTACGGGGGGCGGACCTACGAGCAGTACTTC. It specifies CASSYGGRTYEQYF.